Here is one T cell receptor beta chain with its context. There is no known antigen for this receptor. It has no much larger one-base neighbor in the sample; base qualities were not kept. TCR CDR3 regions were amplified from genomic DNA by multiplex PCR using the deep immunoSEQ assay. Genomic DNA extracted from each cell subset was distributed evenly over all wells of several immunoSEQ 96-well plates, and each plate served as one replicate. For sorted subsets, each replicate PCR was loaded with about 0.2 ug genomic DNA, equivalent to 30,000 or so T cell genomes. Purified libraries were measured with a Qubit 3.0 fluorometer, size-checked on a Bioanalyzer 2100, and measured again with the KAPA Library Quantification kit. Each immunoSEQ 96-well plate was sequenced on its own single-read 150-cycle Illumina NextSeq 550 flow cell. Regarding the original processing steps: Because the immunoSEQ output included only junctional sequences and no quality scores, the filtering could not be the same as the filtering used for full-length reads. To assign V/J genes and CDR3, sequences were annotated against IMGT germline references using PyIR, a Python wrapper for IgBLAST v1.9. Any read was removed if the V/J assignment was weak (E-value above 1e-6), the CDR3 was missing, or the read contained stop codons, out-of-frame junctions, or ambiguous translated residues. A V3J clonotype was defined by an identical inferred V gene, J gene, and CDR3 amino acid sequence. To compute the percentage overlap between repertoires, the number of shared unique clonotypes was divided by the size of the smaller repertoire. Three approaches were used to assess repertoire richness: RTK rarefaction, the Chao1 estimator, and Recon v2.1 estimates of unobserved clonotypes. For all TCRbeta clonotypes obtained by the gDNA method from a handful of donors, generation probabilities were computed with OLGA. The source is immuneACCESS, and TCRdb retained only in-frame sequences with V and J called. Part of the clones is not carried over; for the studies checked, unresolved V genes explain less than half of this, and the remainder is unexplained. The V and J calls and the clone size are those of that table, but D and trimming were determined from the DNA. This sample comprises fewer than 700,000 clones, 85% to 95% of them detected only once. The ten largest clones take up 0.11% of the sample.

V and J are truncated by 5 bases and 8 bases respectively, leaving an intervening sequence of 20 bases. From cysteine to phenylalanine, the CDR3 is 16 amino acids long. Only the CDR3 region is kept as DNA, spanning 48 bases read in frame from base 1. Sequences SGDLS (CDR1) and YYNGEE (CDR2) are obtained from the germline V gene. CD8 naive samples were CD45RO-negative cells positively selected for CCR7, giving a CD45RA+CCR7+ population that excluded TemRA cells. Donors were healthy HIV-negative adults with no recently reported acute infections or vaccinations. Every donor was a Caucasian adult residing in Nashville, Tennessee, USA. Blood was collected by leukapheresis, and PBMCs were isolated by Ficoll-Histopaque density gradient centrifugation and then cryopreserved in liquid nitrogen vapor phase. Purity and quantity of every magnetically sorted T cell population were checked by analytical flow cytometry. Genomic DNA was isolated from every sorted fraction and measured by UV absorbance on a Nanodrop 2000c.

The source of the sample is a study of shared clonotypes between healthy human individuals (dated by TCRdb to 2018 to 2021). For the study in its entirety: A few men and two women, aged 18 to 49 years, made up the cohort. For each donor, three plates each were used for CD4 naive and CD4 memory, two plates were used for CD8 naive, and one plate was used for CD8 memory. Blood TCR repertoires of 5 or 6 healthy adults were deeply sequenced to estimate repertoire size and the extent of clonotype sharing between individuals. Per donor, leukapheresis produced somewhere between about 0.9 and 9.5 billion PBMCs. Different laboratories and diverse techniques were used to prepare libraries and sequence TCR repertoires, to increase sequencing depth and limit assay-specific biases. Results the study describes overall, beyond this receptor: Because the study included only a small number of donors, the genetic and exposure-history diversity represented was limited. Clonotypes shared by all four sorted-subset donors showed higher generation probabilities than non-shared clonotypes. Sampling was restricted to blood, and TCR repertoires in tissues likely differ from the TCR repertoires found in blood. Even with the large sequencing depth, rarefaction of the sorted-subset datasets indicated that sequencing was incomplete. Pairwise subsampling indicated that sequencing depth was expected to affect the degree of clonotype sharing among donors. Across a few donors, 5% to 6% of naive CD4, more than 3% of naive CD8, under 2.5% of memory CD4, and about 0.4% of memory CD8 clonotypes were shared. Naive subsets generally had larger estimated clonotype richness than memory subsets.

The sequence links TRBV9 to TRBJ2-6; a tentative D match to TRBD1 spans 5 bases. This clonotype was obtained from a woman aged 30 to 39 in good health. Sequencing was performed on naive CD8+ T cells sorted from blood. In light of the paper, this sample's cell subset or site label describes: CD45RA+CCR7+. The CDR3: CASRGPSHTETNVLTF. The DNA reads as follows: TGTGCCAGCAGGGGGCCTTCCCATACCGAAACCAACGTCCTGACTTTC.